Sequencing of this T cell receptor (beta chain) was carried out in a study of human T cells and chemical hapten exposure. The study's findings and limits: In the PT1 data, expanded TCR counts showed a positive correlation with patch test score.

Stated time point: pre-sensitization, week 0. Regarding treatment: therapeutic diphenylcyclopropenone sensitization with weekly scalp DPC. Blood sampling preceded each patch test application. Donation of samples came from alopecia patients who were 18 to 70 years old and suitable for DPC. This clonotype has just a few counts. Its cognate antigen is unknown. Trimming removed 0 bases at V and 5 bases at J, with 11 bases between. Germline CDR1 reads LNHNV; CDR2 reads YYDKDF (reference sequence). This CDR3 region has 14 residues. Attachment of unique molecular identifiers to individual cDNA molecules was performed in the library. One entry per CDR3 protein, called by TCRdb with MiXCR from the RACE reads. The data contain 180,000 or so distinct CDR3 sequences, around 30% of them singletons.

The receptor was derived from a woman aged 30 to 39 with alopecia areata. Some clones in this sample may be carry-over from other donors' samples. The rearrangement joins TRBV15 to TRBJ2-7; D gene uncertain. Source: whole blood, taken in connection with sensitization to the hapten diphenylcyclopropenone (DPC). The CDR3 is CATSRDRSKDEQYF. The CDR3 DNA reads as TGTGCCACCAGCAGAGATCGGTCCAAAGACGAGCAGTACTTC.